This TCR beta chain was obtained from a study of OX40 agonist ivuxolimab in advanced cancers. Produced via immunoSEQ multiplex PCR; TCRdb's table is partial and in-frame only. Of roughly 80,000 clones listed, over 80% are singletons. The germline CDR1 and CDR2 sequences are MNHNS and SASEGT. Trimming removed 6 bases from V and 3 bases from J, with 11 bases in between. CDR3 size: 13 residues. The chain links TRBV6-1 to TRBJ1-1, with D perhaps matching TRBD1 (5 bases). This TCR was recovered from an adult with an advanced solid tumor such as melanoma, head and neck, liver or kidney cancer. The sequences come from CD4+ or CD8+ T cells sorted from blood, collected in a trial of the OX40 agonist ivuxolimab. The CDR3 loop is CASSKGWDTEAFF. In DNA form, the CDR3 reads TGTGCCAGCAGCAAGGGGTGGGACACTGAAGCTTTCTTT.